Shown below are 30 T cell receptor beta chains from a single sample sequenced in a study of blood T cell repertoires in COVID-19. Clones were read by immunoSEQ multiplex PCR, and TCRdb kept only the in-frame ones, dropping some. The repertoire includes under 90,000 clones, approximately 80% of them detected once, and approximately 12% sits in the top ten. Sequencing used peripheral blood. These receptor sequences come from a human donor in a cohort sampled during active COVID-19.

The chain combines TRBV29-1 with TRBJ1-1; D not resolved. The CDR3 consists of 12 residues. Trimming took off 7 bases at V and 2 bases at J, with 11 bases between the two ends. Germline lookup yields CDR1 SQVTM and CDR2 ANQGSEA. The CDR3 reads CSATRGNTEAFF. CDR3 coding DNA: TGCAGCGCCACAAGAGGAAACACTGAAGCTTTCTTT.

The chain employs TRBV4-1 and TRBJ2-7; 9 positions agree with TRBD1. From germline, CDR1 is MGHRA and CDR2 YSYEKL. CDR3 length: 15 amino acids. The J segment lost 2 bases and the V segment lost 4 bases, leaving 6 bases of the junction unmatched. CDR3 residues: CASSLRDRATYEQYV. The CDR3 DNA reads as TGCGCCAGCAGCCTCCGGGACAGGGCGACCTACGAGCAGTACGTC.

The chain has TRBV19 and TRBJ2-7, with 11 bases fitting TRBD2. The CDR3 spans 14 residues. The junction had 2 bases not matched to a gene; V was cut back by 7 bases and J by 0 bases. Germline CDR1 reads LNHDA; CDR2 reads SQIVND (reference sequence). DNA of the CDR3: TGTGCCAGTAAAACTAGCGGGAGCTCCTACGAGCAGTACGTC. The encoded protein is CASKTSGSSYEQYV.

This clone was recorded a few times. The chain joins TRBV3-1 (or the pseudogene TRBV3-2) to TRBJ2-7; D might be TRBD2 (5 bases). This CDR3 region has 16 residues. Trimming removed 0 bases from V and 5 bases from J, with 17 bases in between. Germline CDR1 LGHDT, CDR2 YNNKEL (reference sequence). Here the CDR3 DNA reads TGTGCCAGCAGCCAAGATAGGTTATTGCGAGGGAACGAGCAGTACTTC. This codes for CASSQDRLLRGNEQYF.

V gene TRBV7-9 combines with J gene TRBJ1-1; tentative D call: TRBD1 (6 bases). The CDR3 runs 15 residues. V lost 5 bases to trimming and J lost 5 bases, with 18 bases between them. CDR1 SEHNR and CDR2 FQNEAQ come from the germline V gene (reference sequence). This CDR3 is CASSPMTGSGTEAFF. CDR3 nucleotide sequence: TGTGCCAGCAGCCCCATGACAGGATCGGGAACTGAAGCTTTCTTT. The full variable domain, in which reference TRBV7-9 and TRBJ1-1 provide the parts outside the CDR3, is DTGVSQNPRHKITKRGQNVTFRCDPISEHNRLYWYRQTLGQGPEFLTYFQNEAQLEKSRLLSDRFSAERPKGSFSTLEIQRTEQGDSAMYLCASSPMTGSGTEAFFGQGTRLTVV.

The V gene is TRBV12-3 or TRBV12-4, the J gene TRBJ1-6; weak D call: TRBD1 (6 bases). The V end lost 4 bases, the J end lost 14 bases, and 9 bases lay between the germline ends. The CDR3 consists of 11 residues. CDR3 amino acids: CASSSRGSLHF. DNA for the CDR3: TGTGCCAGCAGTTCCAGGGGATCCCTCCACTTT.

The rearrangement uses TRBV5-4 and TRBJ1-4, with a tentative D call TRBD1 (5 bases). Trimming left V 3 bases short and J 8 bases short, with 20 bases between. Germline V CDR1 and CDR2: SGHNT, YYREEE (reference sequence). This CDR3 has 16 residues. The CDR3 DNA is TGTGCCAGCAGCTGGAATGGGAGGGGATTTGGAGAAAAACTGTTTTTT. Amino acids: CASSWNGRGFGEKLFF.

V gene TRBV3-1 (or the pseudogene TRBV3-2) combines with J gene TRBJ2-5; D may be TRBD1 (5 bases). Germline CDR1 LGHDT, CDR2 YNNKEL (reference sequence). The CDR3 covers 17 residues. V was pared by 1 base and J by 1 base, with 16 bases between. This CDR3 reads CASSQGVPSRGQETQYF. Here the CDR3 DNA reads TGTGCCAGCAGCCAAGGGGTGCCGTCAAGGGGCCAAGAGACCCAGTACTTC.

This clone was recorded once. The chain has TRBV3-1 (or the pseudogene TRBV3-2) and TRBJ2-7; 7 bases match TRBD1. With V trimmed by 5 bases and J by 4 bases, 8 bases remained unmatched. Germline CDR1 LGHDT, CDR2 YNNKEL (reference sequence). The length of the CDR3 is 14 residues. The CDR3: CASSSNRGQYEQYF. DNA of the CDR3: TGTGCCAGCAGCTCTAACAGGGGCCAATACGAGCAGTACTTC.

V usage is TRBV5-1 and J usage is TRBJ2-7, with D possibly matching TRBD2 (6 bases). From germline, CDR1 is SGHRS and CDR2 YFSETQ. The CDR3 length is 15 residues. The germline V and J ends were trimmed by 4 bases and 0 bases, with 14 bases remaining between them. CDR3: CASSKEGAHSYEQYV. The CDR3 DNA is TGCGCCAGCAGCAAGGAGGGCGCCCACTCCTACGAGCAGTACGTC.

This clone was seen repeatedly, ten times or more. This sequence joins TRBV28 and TRBJ2-7; 8 nucleotides line up with TRBD1. Germline V gene lookup returns CDR1 MDHEN and CDR2 SYDVKM. The CDR3 runs to 16 residues. V was pared by 6 bases and J by 4 bases, with 14 bases of the junction left unmatched. CDR3 in DNA: TGTGCCAGCAGCCCTTTCGCCCAGGGGGCGCGGTACGAGCAGTACTTC. The encoded protein is CASSPFAQGARYEQYF. Variable domain in full (rest from reference TRBV28 and TRBJ2-7): DVKVTQSSRYLVKRTGEKVFLECVQDMDHENMFWYRQDPGLGLRLIYFSYDVKMKEKGDIPEGYSVSREKKERFSLILESASTNQTSMYLCASSPFAQGARYEQYFGPGTRLTVT.

The V call is TRBV24-1, the J call TRBJ2-3, with 9 nucleotides matching TRBD2. Losses at the gene ends were 4 bases for V and 4 bases for J; bases not matched to a gene: 8. The CDR3 totals 16 residues. The V gene's germline CDR1 is KGHDR and CDR2 SFDVKD. The CDR3 loop is CATSDLAGVGSDTQYF. The CDR3 DNA reads TGTGCCACCAGTGACTTAGCGGGAGTAGGGTCAGATACGCAGTATTTT.

This clone was seen once. The chain recombines TRBV28 with TRBJ2-2; 8 bases fit TRBD1. The CDR3 loop spans 15 amino acids. Trimming cost V 5 bases and J 3 bases; bases outside gene matches: 5. Germline-derived CDR1 and CDR2 are MDHEN and SYDVKM. CDR3 sequence reads: CASSPPGQDTGELFF. The CDR3 DNA reads TGTGCCAGCAGTCCTCCGGGACAGGACACCGGGGAGCTGTTTTTT.

V is TRBV7-3 and J is TRBJ2-4, with TRBD2 matching over 7 bases. The CDR3 has 15 amino acids. Germline lookup yields CDR1 SGHTA and CDR2 FQGTGA. V lost 5 bases and J lost 8; bases outside the gene matches: 12. The CDR3 DNA reads TGTGCCAGCAGCCCTTCCCGGACTAGTGAGGACATTCAGTACTTC. Its translation is CASSPSRTSEDIQYF.

This clone was detected once. The chain has TRBV29-1 and TRBJ1-4; 7 nucleotides agree with TRBD1. Germline loops: CDR1 SQVTM, CDR2 ANQGSEA. V lost 3 bases to trimming and J lost 3 bases; unmatched junction nucleotides: 4. The CDR3 has 14 amino acids. The CDR3 DNA sequence: TGCAGCGTTGACGAGGGGGCGGCTAATGAAAAACTGTTTTTT. It codes for CSVDEGAANEKLFF.

The chain joins TRBV15 to TRBJ2-5, with 8 bases identical to TRBD2. V was clipped by 3 bases and J by 2 bases; unmatched bases: 8. Looked up from germline, CDR1 is LNHNV and CDR2 is YYDKDF (reference sequence). The CDR3 extends over 16 amino acids. Written as DNA, the CDR3 is TGTGCCACCAGCAGTGGGTTAGCGGGGCCGCAAGAGACCCAGTACTTC. Its protein is CATSSGLAGPQETQYF.

The chain joins TRBV4-3 to TRBJ2-1; 12 bases line up with TRBD2. J gave up 8 bases and V 0 bases, and 8 bases lay outside the gene matches. CDR1 is LGHNA and CDR2 is YSLEER in the germline V gene. The CDR3 has 17 residues. Written as DNA, the CDR3 is TGCGCCAGCAGCCAAGACAGGCTAGCGGGAGGGTCAGATGAGCAGTTCTTC. Its translation is CASSQDRLAGGSDEQFF.

This clone came up once. The rearrangement uses TRBV20-1 and TRBJ2-6; TRBD2 matches 7 bases. Trimming cost V 3 bases and J 1 base; bases outside gene matches: 3. This CDR3 has 15 residues. CDR1 is DFQATT, CDR2 SNEGSKA, per germline (reference sequence). CDR3 region: CSASGEGSGANVLTF. Here the CDR3 DNA reads TGCAGTGCTAGTGGGGAGGGGTCTGGGGCCAACGTCCTGACTTTC.

The chain is built from TRBV15 and TRBJ2-6; tentatively, D is TRBD2 (6 bases). CDR3 length: 16 amino acids. Germline V gene sequence: CDR1 LNHNV, CDR2 YYDKDF (reference sequence). V lost 1 base, J lost 0 bases, and 7 bases lay in between. The chain's CDR3 is CATSRGGVSGANVLTF. CDR3 nucleotide sequence: TGTGCCACCAGCAGAGGGGGGGTCTCTGGGGCCAACGTCCTGACTTTC.

The V call is TRBV2, the J call TRBJ2-4, with TRBD1 identical over 8 bases. Germline CDR1 reads SNHLY; CDR2 reads FYNNEI. With 2 bases clipped from V and 0 bases from J, the junction kept 12 bases outside the gene matches. The CDR3 runs to 19 residues. This chain's CDR3 is CASSERDRSNVLAKNIQYF. The CDR3 nucleotides are TGTGCCAGCAGTGAAAGGGACAGGTCGAACGTGCTAGCCAAAAACATTCAGTACTTC. The variable domain in full, completed from reference TRBV2 and TRBJ2-4, reads EPEVTQTPSHQVTQMGQEVILRCVPISNHLYFYWYRQILGQKVEFLVSFYNNEISEKSEIFDDQFSVERPDGSNFTLKIRSTKLEDSAMYFCASSERDRSNVLAKNIQYFGAGTRLSVL.

The chain has TRBV10-1 and TRBJ2-7; tentative D call: TRBD1 (6 bases). Germline lookup yields CDR1 WNHNN and CDR2 SYGVQD (reference sequence). CDR3 size: 16 residues. Trimming cost V 0 bases and J 3 bases, with 15 bases left between them. The CDR3 region has the DNA TGCGCCAGCAGTGAGTCGGTATTACAGGGAAGCTACGAGCAGTACGTC. Translated: CASSESVLQGSYEQYV.

The rearrangement links TRBV30 to TRBJ2-3; 7 bases agree with TRBD2. The J segment lost 10 bases and the V segment lost 4 bases, leaving 11 bases of the junction unmatched. The length of the CDR3 is 13 residues. Germline V gives CDR1 GTSNPN, CDR2 SVGIG (reference sequence). CDR3 amino acids: CAWTPPRGRAQYF. The CDR3 bases are TGTGCCTGGACCCCCCCCCGGGGGAGGGCGCAGTATTTT.

The CDR3 is CATSDSYRDRDEQYF. Written as DNA, the CDR3 is TGTGCCACCAGTGATTCCTACAGGGATCGGGACGAGCAGTACTTC. This chain links TRBV24-1 with TRBJ2-7, with a possible D match to TRBD1 (6 bases). The CDR3 sequence is 15 residues long. From germline, CDR1 is KGHDR and CDR2 SFDVKD. Trimming pared 2 bases from V and 5 bases from J, leaving 15 bases between.

The chain employs TRBV24-1 and TRBJ2-2, with TRBD1 matching over 9 bases. Losses at the gene ends were 4 bases for V and 12 bases for J; bases not matched to a gene: 5. Germline lookup yields CDR1 KGHDR and CDR2 SFDVKD. The CDR3 sequence is 13 residues long. The CDR3, as DNA: TGTGCCACCAGTGACCGGGACAGGGAGCAGCTGTTTTTT. This translates into CATSDRDREQLFF.

V is TRBV6-6 and J is TRBJ1-2; D might be TRBD1 (6 bases). Germline V CDR1 and CDR2: MNHNY, SVGAGI (reference sequence). The CDR3 runs to 16 residues. Trimming left V 6 bases short and J 5 bases short, with 22 bases between. The CDR3 protein is CASRNPQGTKGYGYTF. CDR3 DNA: TGTGCCAGCAGGAACCCCCAGGGGACTAAAGGGTATGGCTACACCTTC.

This clone was found a few times. J is TRBJ1-2 and V is TRBV5-1; D call uncertain. The CDR3 has 12 amino acids. Germline V lookup: CDR1 SGHRS, CDR2 YFSETQ. V was clipped by 5 bases and J by 5 bases, with 10 bases between them. The DNA of the CDR3 is TGCGCCAGCAGTTCCTTCTCGTATGGCTACACCTTC. It yields the protein CASSSFSYGYTF.

The chain has TRBV12-3 or TRBV12-4 and TRBJ1-5; D gene unclear. Trimming shortened V by 5 bases and J by 7 bases, and 12 bases separated the two germline ends. The CDR3 sequence is 13 residues long. CDR3 nucleotides: TGTGCCAGCAGTGGAGGAGGAGGACAGCCCCAGCATTTT. Its translation: CASSGGGGQPQHF.

A word on this clone: The junction departs from germline at one end; a sequencing error may be responsible. The chain is built from TRBV29-1 and TRBJ1-2; D not certain. CDR3 length: 13 amino acids. The germline V gene has CDR1 SQVTM and CDR2 ANQGSEA. Here the CDR3 DNA reads TGCAGCGGGGGTGAGGTAGCTAAGTATGGCTACACCTTC. Its translation is CSGGEVAKYGYTF.

A few counts support this clone. The V call is TRBV5-1, the J call TRBJ1-6, with D uncertain. V lost 1 base, J lost 12 bases, and 14 bases lay in between. The CDR3 covers 14 residues. CDR1 and CDR2 from the germline V gene are SGHRS and YFSETQ. CDR3 in DNA: TGCGCCAGCAGCTTGAAGGCAGGTAGTGTACCCCTCCACTTT. Its protein is CASSLKAGSVPLHF.

The V gene is TRBV4-2, the J gene TRBJ1-5; 7 bases line up with TRBD1. This CDR3 has 14 amino acids. V was pared by 6 bases and J by 6 bases, with 8 bases of the junction left unmatched. CDR1 and CDR2 (germline): LGHNA, YNFKEQ. The CDR3 loop is CASSTGVAGQPQHF. The DNA for the CDR3 is TGTGCCAGCAGTACAGGGGTGGCCGGTCAGCCCCAGCATTTT.